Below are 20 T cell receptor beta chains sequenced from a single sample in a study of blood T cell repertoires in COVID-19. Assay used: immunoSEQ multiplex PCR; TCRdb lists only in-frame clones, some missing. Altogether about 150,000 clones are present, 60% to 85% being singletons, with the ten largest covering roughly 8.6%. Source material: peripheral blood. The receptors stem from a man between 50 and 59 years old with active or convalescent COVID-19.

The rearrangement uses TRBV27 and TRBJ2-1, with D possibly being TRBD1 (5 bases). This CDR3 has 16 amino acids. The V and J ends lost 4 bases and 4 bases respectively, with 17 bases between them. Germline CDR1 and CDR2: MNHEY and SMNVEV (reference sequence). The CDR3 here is CASSSLGQGRYNEQFF. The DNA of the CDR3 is TGTGCCAGCAGTTCCCTCGGTCAGGGTAGATACAATGAGCAGTTCTTC.

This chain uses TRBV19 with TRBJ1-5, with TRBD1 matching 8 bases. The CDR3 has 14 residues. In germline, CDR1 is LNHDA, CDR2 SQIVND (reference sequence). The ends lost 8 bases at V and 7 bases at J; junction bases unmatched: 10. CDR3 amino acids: CASHRTGQEQPQHF. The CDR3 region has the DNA TGTGCCAGTCATAGGACAGGGCAGGAACAGCCCCAGCATTTT.

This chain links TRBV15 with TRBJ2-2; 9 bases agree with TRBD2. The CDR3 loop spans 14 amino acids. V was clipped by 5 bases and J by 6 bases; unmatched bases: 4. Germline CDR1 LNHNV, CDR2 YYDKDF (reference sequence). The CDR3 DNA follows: TGTGCCACCAGCTTACGCGGGAGGGCCGGGGAGCTGTTTTTT. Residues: CATSLRGRAGELFF. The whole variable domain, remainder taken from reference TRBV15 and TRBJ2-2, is DAMVIQNPRYQVTQFGKPVTLSCSQTLNHNVMYWYQQKSSQAPKLLFHYYDKDFNNEADTPDNFQSRRPNTSFCFLDIRSPGLGDTAMYLCATSLRGRAGELFFGEGSRLTVL.

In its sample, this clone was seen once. The CDR3 region is CASSVGDSGIAFTDTQYF. The CDR3 DNA reads TGTGCCAGCAGCGTAGGTGATAGCGGGATCGCGTTCACAGATACGCAGTATTTT. V usage is TRBV9 and J usage is TRBJ2-3; 8 bases are shared with TRBD2. CDR3 length equals 18 residues. CDR1 and CDR2 from the germline V gene are SGDLS and YYNGEE. The V segment lost 0 bases and the J segment 2 bases; nucleotides outside the gene matches: 11.

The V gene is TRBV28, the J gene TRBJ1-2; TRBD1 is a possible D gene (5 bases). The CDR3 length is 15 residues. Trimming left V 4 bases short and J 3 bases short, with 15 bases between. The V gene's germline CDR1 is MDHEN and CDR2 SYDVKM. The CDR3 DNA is TGTGCCAGCAGTTCCCCATTTTCGGGGGACTATGGCTACACCTTC. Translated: CASSSPFSGDYGYTF.

This chain's CDR3 is CASSQATGSGNTIYF. The CDR3 nucleotides are TGTGCCAGCAGCCAAGCGACAGGGTCTGGAAACACCATATATTTT. The chain employs TRBV3-1 (or the pseudogene TRBV3-2) and TRBJ1-3, with TRBD1 matching over 7 bases. The germline gives CDR1 LGHDT, CDR2 YNNKEL (reference sequence). The CDR3 is 15 amino acids. V lost 1 base, J lost 1 base, and 1 base stayed unmatched.

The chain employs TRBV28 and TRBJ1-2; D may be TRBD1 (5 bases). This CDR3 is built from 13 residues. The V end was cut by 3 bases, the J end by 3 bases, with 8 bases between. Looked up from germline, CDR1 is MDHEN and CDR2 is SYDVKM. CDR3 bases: TGTGCCAGCAGTTTGGCAGGGCACTATGGCTACACCTTC. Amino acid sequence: CASSLAGHYGYTF.

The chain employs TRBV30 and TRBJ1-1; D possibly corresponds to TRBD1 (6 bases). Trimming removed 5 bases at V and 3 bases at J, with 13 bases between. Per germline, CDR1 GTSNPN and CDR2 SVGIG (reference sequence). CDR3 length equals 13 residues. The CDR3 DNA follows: TGTGCCTGGGGGGTAAACAGGGACACTGAAGCTTTCTTT. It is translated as CAWGVNRDTEAFF.

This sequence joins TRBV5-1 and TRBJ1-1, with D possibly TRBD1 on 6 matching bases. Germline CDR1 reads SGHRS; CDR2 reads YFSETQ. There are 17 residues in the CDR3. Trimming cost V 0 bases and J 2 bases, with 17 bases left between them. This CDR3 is CASSLEGVGAVNTEAFF. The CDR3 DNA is TGCGCCAGCAGCTTGGAAGGGGTGGGGGCGGTAAACACTGAAGCTTTCTTT.

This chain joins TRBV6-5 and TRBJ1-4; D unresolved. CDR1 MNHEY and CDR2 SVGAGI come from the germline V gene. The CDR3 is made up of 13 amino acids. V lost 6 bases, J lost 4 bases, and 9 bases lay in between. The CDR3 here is CASSMRGNEKLFF. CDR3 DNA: TGTGCCAGCAGCATGCGGGGTAATGAAAAACTGTTTTTT.

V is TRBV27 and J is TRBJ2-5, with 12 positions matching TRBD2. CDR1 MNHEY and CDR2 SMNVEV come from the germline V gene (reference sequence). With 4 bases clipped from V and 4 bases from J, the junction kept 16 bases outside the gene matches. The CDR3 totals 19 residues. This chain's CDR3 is CASSWDSPRLAGARETQYF. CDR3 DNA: TGTGCCAGCAGTTGGGATTCACCCCGACTAGCGGGAGCCAGAGAGACCCAGTACTTC.

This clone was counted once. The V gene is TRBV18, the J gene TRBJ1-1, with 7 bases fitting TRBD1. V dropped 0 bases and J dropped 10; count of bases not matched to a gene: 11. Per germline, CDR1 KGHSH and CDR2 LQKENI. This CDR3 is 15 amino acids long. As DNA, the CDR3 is TGTGCCAGCTCACCACCCTACGGACTCCCAGGGGGAGCTTTCTTT. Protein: CASSPPYGLPGGAFF.

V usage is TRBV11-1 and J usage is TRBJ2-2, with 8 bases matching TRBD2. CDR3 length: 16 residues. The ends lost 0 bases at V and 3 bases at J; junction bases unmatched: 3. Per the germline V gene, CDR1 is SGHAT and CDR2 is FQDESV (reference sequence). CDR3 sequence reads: CASSLAPSGYTGELFF. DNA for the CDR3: TGTGCCAGCAGCTTAGCACCTAGCGGGTACACCGGGGAGCTGTTTTTT.

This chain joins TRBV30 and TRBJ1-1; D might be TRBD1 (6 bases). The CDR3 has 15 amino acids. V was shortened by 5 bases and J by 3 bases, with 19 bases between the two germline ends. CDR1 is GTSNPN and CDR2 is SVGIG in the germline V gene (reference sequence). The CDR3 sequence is CAWVGTPFPYTEAFF. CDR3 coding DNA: TGTGCCTGGGTCGGGACACCCTTCCCCTACACTGAAGCTTTCTTT.

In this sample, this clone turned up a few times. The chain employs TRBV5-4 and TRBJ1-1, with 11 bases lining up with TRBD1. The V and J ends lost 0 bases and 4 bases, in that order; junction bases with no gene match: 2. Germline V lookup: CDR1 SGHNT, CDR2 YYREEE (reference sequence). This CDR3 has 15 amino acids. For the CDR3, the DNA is TGTGCCAGCAGCTTGGAGGGGACAGGGGGCACTGAAGCTTTCTTT. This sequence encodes CASSLEGTGGTEAFF.

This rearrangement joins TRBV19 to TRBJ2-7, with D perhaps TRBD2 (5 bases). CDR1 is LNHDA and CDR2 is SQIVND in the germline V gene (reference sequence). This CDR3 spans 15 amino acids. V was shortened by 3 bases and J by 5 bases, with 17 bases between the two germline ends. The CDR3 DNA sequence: TGTGCCAGTAGTATGATTGTTGGGAGAGCGAACGAGCAGTACTTC. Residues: CASSMIVGRANEQYF.

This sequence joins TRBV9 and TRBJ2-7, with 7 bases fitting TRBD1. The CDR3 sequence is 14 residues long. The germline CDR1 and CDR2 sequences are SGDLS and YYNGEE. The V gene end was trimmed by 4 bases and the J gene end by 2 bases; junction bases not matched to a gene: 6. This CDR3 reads CASSLRGGTYEQYF. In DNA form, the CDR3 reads TGTGCCAGCAGCCTCCGAGGGGGCACCTACGAGCAGTACTTC.

The CDR3 DNA reads as TGCGCCAGCAGCCAAGACCGTGAGTACAATGAGCAGTTCTTC. It is translated as CASSQDREYNEQFF. The chain is built from TRBV4-1 and TRBJ2-1; D gene ambiguous. This CDR3 region has 14 residues. Looked up from germline, CDR1 is MGHRA and CDR2 is YSYEKL. V was pared by 0 bases and J by 4 bases, with 7 bases between.

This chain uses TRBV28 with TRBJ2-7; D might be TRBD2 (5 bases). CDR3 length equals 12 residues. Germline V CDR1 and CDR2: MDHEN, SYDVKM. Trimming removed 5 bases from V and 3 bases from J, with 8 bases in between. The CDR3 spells CASSPRGYEQYF. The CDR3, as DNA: TGTGCCAGCAGTCCCCGGGGCTACGAGCAGTACTTC.

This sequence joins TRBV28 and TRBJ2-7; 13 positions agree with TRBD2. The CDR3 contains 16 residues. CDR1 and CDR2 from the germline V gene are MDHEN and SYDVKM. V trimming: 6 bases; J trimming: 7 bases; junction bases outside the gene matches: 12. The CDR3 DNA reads TGTGCCAGCAGCCTAGGACTAGCGGGAGTGGGGCTTGAGCAGTACTTC. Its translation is CASSLGLAGVGLEQYF.